Below are 26 T cell receptor beta chains sequenced from a single sample in a study of cytomegalovirus exposure and HLA in healthy donors. Profiled with immunoSEQ multiplex PCR; TCRdb holds only in-frame clones, not every one. This sample carries roughly 230,000 clones, less than 95% of them seen once, and the ten largest clones take just over 3%. Sample: PBMCs. Every receptor here comes from a woman aged 25 to 45 in good health and CMV-seronegative.

The rearrangement joins TRBV4-3 to TRBJ2-3; 7 nucleotides align to TRBD1. The CDR3 consists of 15 residues. V shed 2 bases and J 6 bases; nucleotides not matched to a gene: 8. The germline gives CDR1 LGHNA, CDR2 YSLEER. The chain's CDR3 is CASSQNDRVGDTQYF. CDR3 coding DNA: TGCGCCAGCAGCCAAAATGACAGGGTTGGGGATACGCAGTATTTT.

The table lists this clone with a count of one. The genes are TRBV7-8 and TRBJ2-3; no reliable D call. This CDR3 is built from 11 residues. Deletions cut 5 bases from V and 6 bases from J, with 6 bases between. Germline V lookup: CDR1 SGHVS, CDR2 FQNEAQ. The CDR3 loop reads CASSPKDTQYF. Here the CDR3 DNA reads TGTGCCAGCAGCCCCAAGGATACGCAGTATTTT.

The rearrangement uses TRBV28 and TRBJ2-3; 7 bases agree with TRBD1. CDR1 is MDHEN, CDR2 SYDVKM, per germline. The CDR3 is made up of 15 amino acids. V lost 6 bases to trimming and J lost 1 base; unmatched junction nucleotides: 7. The CDR3 protein is CASRSHRGGTDTQYF. The CDR3 DNA sequence: TGTGCCAGCAGGTCTCACAGGGGTGGCACAGATACGCAGTATTTT. Using reference TRBV28 and TRBJ2-3 for the parts outside the CDR3, the full variable domain is DVKVTQSSRYLVKRTGEKVFLECVQDMDHENMFWYRQDPGLGLRLIYFSYDVKMKEKGDIPEGYSVSREKKERFSLILESASTNQTSMYLCASRSHRGGTDTQYFGPGTRLTVL.

V gene TRBV7-2 combines with J gene TRBJ2-7; D may be TRBD1 (6 bases). There are 12 residues in the CDR3. Trimming cost V 5 bases and J 5 bases, with 10 bases left between them. Germline V gene sequence: CDR1 SGHTA, CDR2 FQGNSA. The CDR3 DNA sequence: TGTGCCAGCAGCGCGACAGGCAACGAGCAGTACTTC. Translating it yields CASSATGNEQYF.

The genes are TRBV7-3 and TRBJ2-1; 8 bases are shared with TRBD2. V dropped 0 bases and J dropped 5; count of bases not matched to a gene: 3. This CDR3 region has 15 residues. Germline CDR1 reads SGHTA; CDR2 reads FQGTGA. CDR3 nucleotides: TGTGCCAGCAGCTTAACTAGCGGGACCCACAATGAGCAGTTCTTC. This encodes CASSLTSGTHNEQFF.

The genes are TRBV28 and TRBJ2-3; the match to TRBD2 covers 10 bases. The CDR3 has 17 amino acids. Per germline, CDR1 MDHEN and CDR2 SYDVKM. Germline trimming cut 4 bases from V and 3 bases from J; bases unmatched to any gene: 10. The CDR3 loop reads CASSYLSASGRTDTQYF. The CDR3 region has the DNA TGTGCCAGCAGTTATCTATCGGCTAGCGGGAGAACAGATACGCAGTATTTT.

The gene calls are TRBV4-2 and TRBJ1-1, with unresolved D. Germline assignment: CDR1 LGHNA and CDR2 YNFKEQ. CDR3 length: 15 residues. Trimming removed 0 bases from V and 3 bases from J, with 11 bases in between. Here the CDR3 DNA reads TGTGCCAGCAGCCAAGAAGCTGGCAGAGACACTGAAGCTTTCTTT. It specifies CASSQEAGRDTEAFF.

The chain employs TRBV28 and TRBJ2-3; 10 bases are a match to TRBD1. This CDR3 region has 14 residues. The germline CDR1 and CDR2 sequences are MDHEN and SYDVKM. The V and J ends lost 3 bases and 3 bases, in that order; junction bases with no gene match: 0. The CDR3 protein is CASSLDRGTDTQYF. For the CDR3, the DNA is TGTGCCAGCAGTTTGGACAGGGGGACAGATACGCAGTATTTT.

The chain employs TRBV27 and TRBJ2-1; 8 bases are a match to TRBD2. From germline, CDR1 is MNHEY and CDR2 SMNVEV (reference sequence). The CDR3 contains 17 residues. V dropped 6 bases and J dropped 8; count of bases not matched to a gene: 18. CDR3 in amino acids: CASSPTAGTSFFDEQFF. CDR3 sequence (DNA): TGTGCCAGCAGCCCCACCGCCGGGACTAGTTTTTTTGATGAGCAGTTCTTC.

This sequence joins TRBV6-1 and TRBJ2-7, with 9 bases fitting TRBD2. Unmatched junction bases numbered 5, after V lost 9 bases and J lost 2 bases. Germline V CDR1 and CDR2: MNHNS, SASEGT. The CDR3 is 13 amino acids. The CDR3 protein is CASGTSRAYEQYF. The DNA for the CDR3 is TGTGCCAGTGGGACTAGCCGAGCCTACGAGCAGTACTTC.

This clone was seen just once. The rearrangement links TRBV28 to TRBJ1-1; D gene unclear. The germline CDR1 and CDR2 sequences are MDHEN and SYDVKM. This CDR3 spans 14 amino acids. The V end lost 3 bases, the J end lost 1 base, and 9 bases lay between the germline ends. CDR3 region: CASSLPGTNTEAFF. The CDR3 region has the DNA TGTGCCAGCAGTTTGCCAGGAACGAACACTGAAGCTTTCTTT.

J is TRBJ2-7 and V is TRBV6-1; 8 bases line up with TRBD1. Germline values: CDR1 MNHNS, CDR2 SASEGT. CDR3 length: 16 residues. Trimming at V came to 0 bases and at J to 4 bases, leaving 8 bases not matched to a gene. As DNA, the CDR3 is TGTGCCAGCAGTGAAGCGCCGGGACAGGTTGGTTACGAGCAGTACTTC. This encodes CASSEAPGQVGYEQYF.

V gene TRBV10-3 combines with J gene TRBJ2-1, with 7 bases aligning to TRBD2. The germline CDR1 and CDR2 sequences are ENHRY and SYGVKD. The V gene end was trimmed by 4 bases and the J gene end by 4 bases; junction bases not matched to a gene: 4. The CDR3 is 14 residues long. CDR3 nucleotides: TGTGCCATCAGTGTTCTAGCGGAGTACAATGAGCAGTTCTTC. Translation: CAISVLAEYNEQFF.

This sequence joins TRBV28 and TRBJ2-2; the match to TRBD2 covers 10 bases. CDR3 length: 17 residues. Trimming took 6 bases from V and 2 from J; bases not matched to a gene: 9. Per the germline V gene, CDR1 is MDHEN and CDR2 is SYDVKM. The DNA for the CDR3 is TGTGCCAGCAGCCCAAGTGGACTAGCGGAAAACACCGGGGAGCTGTTTTTT. Amino acid sequence: CASSPSGLAENTGELFF. Variable domain in full (rest from reference TRBV28 and TRBJ2-2): DVKVTQSSRYLVKRTGEKVFLECVQDMDHENMFWYRQDPGLGLRLIYFSYDVKMKEKGDIPEGYSVSREKKERFSLILESASTNQTSMYLCASSPSGLAENTGELFFGEGSRLTVL.

The J gene is TRBJ2-2, the V gene TRBV28; no reliable D call. This CDR3 comprises 15 residues. Germline V gene data show CDR1 as MDHEN and CDR2 as SYDVKM. V was shortened by 9 bases and J by 0 bases, with 14 bases between the two germline ends. For the CDR3, the DNA is TGTGCCAGTAGAGGAATTATCGCGAACACCGGGGAGCTGTTTTTT. Translating it yields CASRGIIANTGELFF.

This chain's CDR3 is CASSLEGMEQFF. The CDR3, as DNA: TGTGCCAGCAGTTTAGAGGGTATGGAGCAGTTCTTC. The gene calls are TRBV27 and TRBJ2-1; D is possibly TRBD2 (5 bases). This CDR3 region has 12 residues. Germline V gene lookup returns CDR1 MNHEY and CDR2 SMNVEV (reference sequence). V lost 2 bases, J lost 10 bases, and 9 bases lay in between.

This clone was detected only once. The chain couples TRBV6-1 to TRBJ2-1; the match to TRBD2 covers 10 bases. This CDR3 region has 15 residues. Per germline, CDR1 MNHNS and CDR2 SASEGT. Trimming cost V 0 bases and J 8 bases; bases outside gene matches: 4. CDR3 DNA sequence: TGTGCCAGCAGTGAAGCTATGGGACTAGCGCATGAGCAGTTCTTC. Protein product: CASSEAMGLAHEQFF.

This chain uses TRBV10-2 with TRBJ2-1; 9 nucleotides agree with TRBD1. Germline CDR1 and CDR2: WSHSY and SAAADI. This CDR3 is 15 amino acids long. V lost 0 bases to trimming and J lost 7 bases; unmatched junction nucleotides: 4. This CDR3 reads CASSESRTGANEQFF. The CDR3 coding sequence is TGCGCCAGCAGTGAGTCCCGGACAGGGGCGAATGAGCAGTTCTTC.

This chain uses TRBV6-1 with TRBJ2-5; no clear D gene. CDR3 length equals 15 residues. CDR1 and CDR2 (germline): MNHNS, SASEGT. With 6 bases removed from V and 2 bases from J, the gap between germline ends came to 16 bases. The CDR3 region is CASRFLRTEQETQYF. DNA for the CDR3: TGTGCCAGCAGATTCTTACGGACGGAACAAGAGACCCAGTACTTC.

V usage is TRBV28 and J usage is TRBJ2-2; either TRBD1 or TRBD2 may supply D (5 bases each). The ends were cut back, 6 bases at V and 0 bases at J, with 14 bases in the middle. This CDR3 has 16 residues. Germline V CDR1 and CDR2: MDHEN, SYDVKM. The CDR3 region is CASSPRDGTNTGELFF. CDR3 bases: TGTGCCAGCAGCCCTCGGGACGGCACGAACACCGGGGAGCTGTTTTTT. The variable domain in full, completed from reference TRBV28 and TRBJ2-2, reads DVKVTQSSRYLVKRTGEKVFLECVQDMDHENMFWYRQDPGLGLRLIYFSYDVKMKEKGDIPEGYSVSREKKERFSLILESASTNQTSMYLCASSPRDGTNTGELFFGEGSRLTVL.

The chain has TRBV28 and TRBJ2-2; maybe TRBD2 (6 bases). Germline loops: CDR1 MDHEN, CDR2 SYDVKM. CDR3 length: 14 amino acids. The V and J ends lost 6 bases and 8 bases respectively, with 16 bases between them. CDR3: CASRTTVGGGELFF. CDR3 DNA sequence: TGTGCCAGCAGAACAACGGTTGGAGGGGGGGAGCTGTTTTTT.

Only one count was recorded for this clone. V gene TRBV27 combines with J gene TRBJ2-1; a possible D gene is TRBD2 (6 bases). The V end lost 8 bases, the J end lost 3 bases, and 17 bases lay between the germline ends. CDR3 length: 15 residues. Germline V gene lookup returns CDR1 MNHEY and CDR2 SMNVEV (reference sequence). The CDR3 bases are TGTGCCAGCCTTCCGTCGCGCGGGATCTACAATGAGCAGTTCTTC. Translation gives CASLPSRGIYNEQFF.

The chain employs TRBV18 and TRBJ2-7, with D tentatively TRBD1 (6 bases). The germline gives CDR1 KGHSH, CDR2 LQKENI. This CDR3 has 13 residues. Trimming shortened V by 4 bases and J by 5 bases, and 12 bases separated the two germline ends. In DNA, the CDR3 is TGTGCCAGCTCACAGATTAGGGACAACGAGCAGTACTTC. Translating it yields CASSQIRDNEQYF.

The gene calls are TRBV28 and TRBJ2-7; possible D gene TRBD1, 6 bases. Germline V gene data show CDR1 as MDHEN and CDR2 as SYDVKM. V was pared by 4 bases and J by 4 bases, with 14 bases between. The CDR3 contains 14 residues. The CDR3 spells CASSYLGAAYEQYF. For the CDR3, the DNA is TGTGCCAGCAGTTATTTGGGGGCCGCGTACGAGCAGTACTTC.

The J gene is TRBJ1-1, the V gene TRBV27, with 7 positions matching TRBD1. V gave up 2 bases and J gave up 2 bases; unmatched junction bases: 2. The CDR3 consists of 14 residues. Germline V gene data show CDR1 as MNHEY and CDR2 as SMNVEV (reference sequence). CDR3 nucleotide sequence: TGTGCCAGCAGTTTAACAGGGGCCAACACTGAAGCTTTCTTT. It yields the protein CASSLTGANTEAFF.

The chain combines TRBV6-5 with TRBJ2-1; 7 bases match TRBD1. The J segment lost 5 bases and the V segment lost 5 bases, leaving 9 bases of the junction unmatched. Germline CDR1 is MNHEY and CDR2 is SVGAGI. This CDR3 is 15 amino acids long. CDR3 sequence reads: CASSPDRQGDNEQFF. The CDR3 DNA reads TGTGCCAGCAGTCCCGACAGGCAGGGGGACAATGAGCAGTTCTTC.